These 4 T cell receptor beta chains came from one sample sequenced in a study of blood T cells in healthy people across ages. Using a J-beta primer mix together with a sample-barcoded 5' primer, a second PCR was run for roughly 6 to 12 cycles. TCRdb reprocessed the 5' RACE reads with MiXCR, giving one entry per CDR3 protein. The sample includes about 640,000 distinct CDR3 sequences, about 53% of them seen just once. The specimen sequenced was blood. These receptors were collected from a man aged 55 to 70 in good health.

This chain joins TRBV20-1 and TRBJ2-1; 7 bases align to TRBD1. Germline values: CDR1 DFQATT, CDR2 SNEGSKA (reference sequence). V shed 4 bases, J shed 3 bases, and the junction held 9 bases outside the gene matches. The CDR3 is made up of 15 amino acids. CDR3 coding DNA: TGCAGTGCTACCACCGCGACAGGGTACTACAATGAGCAGTTCTTC. It encodes CSATTATGYYNEQFF.

The chain has TRBV27 and TRBJ2-7; 9 bases agree with TRBD1. There are 14 residues in the CDR3. Germline lookup yields CDR1 MNHEY and CDR2 SMNVEV (reference sequence). J was trimmed by 4 bases and V by 6 bases; bases with no gene match: 7. The CDR3 loop is CASRPRDRVYEQYF. The CDR3, as DNA: TGTGCCAGCAGACCCCGGGACAGGGTGTACGAGCAGTACTTC.

The V call is TRBV5-1, the J call TRBJ2-5; 10 nucleotides agree with TRBD1. Judging by the DNA end, TRBJ2-7 fits better; the J call may be wrong. The germline V gene encodes CDR1 SGHRS and CDR2 YFSETQ. The CDR3 is 15 residues long. The CDR3 DNA is TGCGCCAGCAGCTTGAGGACAGGGGGATTAGGCGAGCAGTACTTC. This sequence encodes CASSLRTGGLGEQYF.

J is TRBJ1-1 and V is TRBV4-1; D is ambiguous. This CDR3 contains 13 residues. Looked up from germline, CDR1 is MGHRA and CDR2 is YSYEKL. The V end was cut by 3 bases, the J end by 4 bases, with 9 bases between. The CDR3 nucleotides read TGCGCCAGCAGCCAGGGCGCCGGCACTGAAGCTTTCTTT. It encodes CASSQGAGTEAFF.